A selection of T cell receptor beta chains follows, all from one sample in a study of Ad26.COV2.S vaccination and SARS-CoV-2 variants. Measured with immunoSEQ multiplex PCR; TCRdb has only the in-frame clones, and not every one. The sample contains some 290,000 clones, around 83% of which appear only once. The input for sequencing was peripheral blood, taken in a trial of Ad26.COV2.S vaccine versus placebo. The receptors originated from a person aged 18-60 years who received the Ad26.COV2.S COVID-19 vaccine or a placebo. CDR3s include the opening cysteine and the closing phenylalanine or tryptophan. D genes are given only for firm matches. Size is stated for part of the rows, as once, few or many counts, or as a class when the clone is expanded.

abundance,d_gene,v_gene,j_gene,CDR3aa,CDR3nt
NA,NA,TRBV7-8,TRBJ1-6,CASSPRGAFLPLHF,TGTGCCAGCAGCCCCCGAGGGGCCTTCTTACCCCTCCACTTT
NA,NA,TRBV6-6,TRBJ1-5,CASSYSPGRVQPQHF,TGTGCCAGCAGTTACTCCCCGGGGCGGGTTCAGCCCCAGCATTTT
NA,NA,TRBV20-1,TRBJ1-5,CSASPRGGNQPQHF,TGCAGTGCTAGTCCCAGAGGAGGCAATCAGCCCCAGCATTTT
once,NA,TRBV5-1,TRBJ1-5,CASSLVGDSNQPQHF,TGCGCCAGCAGCTTGGTTGGGGATAGCAATCAGCCCCAGCATTTT
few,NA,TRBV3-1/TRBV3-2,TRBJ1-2,CASSQEPWAGPYGYTF,TGTGCCAGCAGCCAAGAGCCATGGGCAGGGCCCTATGGCTACACCTTC
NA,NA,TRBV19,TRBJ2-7,CASAGSSYEQYF,TGTGCCAGTGCGGGGAGCTCCTACGAGCAGTACTTC
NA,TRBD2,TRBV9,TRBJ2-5,CASSAGGLAGDETQYF,TGTGCCAGCAGCGCCGGGGGTCTAGCGGGGGATGAGACCCAGTACTTC
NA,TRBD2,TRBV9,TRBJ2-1,CASSNRPGLAGSSSYNEQFF,TGTGCCAGCAGCAACCGTCCGGGACTAGCGGGGTCTAGCTCCTACAATGAGCAGTTCTTC
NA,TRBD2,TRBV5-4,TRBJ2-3,CASSLGGSGGTDTQYF,TGTGCCAGCAGCTTGGGGGGTAGCGGGGGAACAGATACGCAGTATTTT
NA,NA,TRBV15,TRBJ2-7,CATSRSTGTFGGEQYF,TGTGCCACCAGCAGATCCACCGGGACCTTTGGGGGCGAGCAGTACTTC
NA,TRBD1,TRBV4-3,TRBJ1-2,CASSQDAQGARGYTF,TGCGCCAGCAGCCAAGACGCTCAGGGGGCGCGTGGCTACACCTTC
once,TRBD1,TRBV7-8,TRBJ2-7,CASSLRAGTGTYEQYF,TGTGCCAGCAGCTTAAGAGCCGGGACAGGAACCTACGAGCAGTACTTC
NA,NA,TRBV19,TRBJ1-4,CASKAWLNEKLFF,TGTGCCAGCAAGGCCTGGCTCAATGAAAAACTGTTTTTT
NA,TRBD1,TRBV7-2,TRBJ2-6,CASSFGDRGVSGANVLTF,TGTGCCAGCAGCTTTGGGGACAGAGGGGTGTCTGGGGCCAACGTCCTGACTTTC
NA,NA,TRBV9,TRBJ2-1,CASSVDQGNEQFF,TGTGCCAGCAGCGTAGATCAGGGGAATGAGCAGTTCTTC
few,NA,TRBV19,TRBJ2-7,CASSRTVSYEQYF,TGTGCCAGTAGCAGGACAGTTTCCTACGAGCAGTACTTC
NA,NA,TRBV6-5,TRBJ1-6,CASSSSQGYNSPLHF,TGTGCCAGCAGTTCGAGCCAGGGTTACAATTCACCCCTCCACTTT
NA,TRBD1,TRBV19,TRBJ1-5,CASSIPTGWQPQHF,TGTGCCAGTAGTATACCGACAGGGTGGCAGCCCCAGCATTTT
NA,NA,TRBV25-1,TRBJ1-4,CASSPRGLEKLFF,TGTGCCAGCAGTCCCCGGGGCTTGGAAAAACTGTTTTTT
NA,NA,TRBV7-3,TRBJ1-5,CASSPKFSRDWRNQPQHF,TGTGCCAGCAGCCCCAAATTTAGTAGAGATTGGCGCAATCAGCCCCAGCATTTT
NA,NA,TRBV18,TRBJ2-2,CASSPFEQGRTGELFF,TGTGCCAGCTCACCTTTCGAGCAAGGGAGGACCGGGGAGCTGTTTTTT
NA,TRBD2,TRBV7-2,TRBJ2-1,CASSLASGGSYSYNEQFF,TGTGCCAGCAGCTTAGCTAGCGGGGGGTCATACTCCTACAATGAGCAGTTCTTC
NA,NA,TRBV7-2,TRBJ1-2,CASSLTPSNYGYTF,TGTGCCAGCAGCTTAACACCTTCTAACTATGGCTACACCTTC
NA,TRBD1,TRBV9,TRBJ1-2,CASSVGDRGFGYTF,TGTGCCAGCAGCGTAGGGGACAGGGGGTTTGGCTACACCTTC
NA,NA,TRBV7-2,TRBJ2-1,CASSLDRNSGEQFF,TGTGCCAGCAGCTTAGATCGGAATTCCGGTGAGCAGTTCTTC
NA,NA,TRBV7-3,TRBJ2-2,CASSSDPGELFF,TGTGCCAGCAGCTCGGACCCCGGGGAGCTGTTTTTT
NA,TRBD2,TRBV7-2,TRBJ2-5,CASLLRRGATETQYF,TGTGCCAGCCTTCTACGGCGGGGGGCCACAGAGACCCAGTACTTC